The 17 T cell receptor beta chains in this list originate from one sample, sequenced in a study of control samples from healthy donors and cancer patients. The repertoire was sequenced with immunoSEQ multiplex PCR; TCRdb's copy has only in-frame clones and lacks some. The sample lists around 48,000 clones, more than 85% occurring once. The material sequenced was PBMCs. The receptor set was obtained from a woman in her 50s with head and neck cancer.

The V gene is TRBV10-3, the J gene TRBJ2-3; D is possibly TRBD2 (5 bases). Trimming cost V 6 bases and J 6 bases, with 22 bases left between them. The germline CDR1 and CDR2 sequences are ENHRY and SYGVKD. There are 16 residues in the CDR3. CDR3 nucleotide sequence: TGTGCCATCAGCCATGAGTCGGGGTTGAGGGTTGATACGCAGTATTTT. Translation: CAISHESGLRVDTQYF.

The rearrangement uses TRBV28 and TRBJ1-5; 9 bases agree with TRBD1. CDR3 length: 17 residues. Trimming removed 3 bases from V and 6 bases from J; junction bases left unmatched: 12. Germline V gives CDR1 MDHEN, CDR2 SYDVKM. This chain's CDR3 is CASSLAPVDRGVQPQHF. CDR3 sequence (DNA): TGTGCCAGCAGTTTGGCCCCAGTGGACAGGGGAGTTCAGCCCCAGCATTTT. Looking up the rest from reference TRBV28 and TRBJ1-5 gives the full variable domain: DVKVTQSSRYLVKRTGEKVFLECVQDMDHENMFWYRQDPGLGLRLIYFSYDVKMKEKGDIPEGYSVSREKKERFSLILESASTNQTSMYLCASSLAPVDRGVQPQHFGDGTRLSIL.

This clone has only a few counts. The rearrangement links TRBV7-8 to TRBJ2-3, with TRBD1 matching 9 bases. V was clipped by 5 bases and J by 4 bases; unmatched bases: 4. CDR3 length equals 14 residues. The V gene's germline CDR1 is SGHVS and CDR2 FQNEAQ. This CDR3 reads CASSLDRGADTQYF. The CDR3 bases are TGTGCCAGCAGCCTCGACAGGGGGGCAGATACGCAGTATTTT.

The chain uses TRBV10-3 and TRBJ1-1; 10 bases map to TRBD1. Looked up from germline, CDR1 is ENHRY and CDR2 is SYGVKD. The ends lost 6 bases at V and 1 base at J; junction bases unmatched: 2. This CDR3 contains 14 residues. The CDR3 loop is CAIRGQGRNTEAFF. Written as DNA, the CDR3 is TGTGCCATCAGGGGACAGGGGAGGAACACTGAAGCTTTCTTT.

The V call is TRBV13, the J call TRBJ1-5; the D is unclear. Trimming cost V 5 bases and J 9 bases, with 11 bases left between them. Germline values: CDR1 PRHDT, CDR2 FYEKMQ (reference sequence). The CDR3 contains 12 residues. The DNA for the CDR3 is TGTGCCAGCAGCCCCTCGGGTGGGCCCCAGCATTTT. It specifies CASSPSGGPQHF.

The chain uses TRBV6-5 and TRBJ1-6; D remains ambiguous. The CDR3 length is 16 residues. The V end was cut by 0 bases, the J end by 9 bases, with 15 bases between. The V gene's germline CDR1 is MNHEY and CDR2 SVGAGI. Written as DNA, the CDR3 is TGTGCCAGCAGTTACTCGACGACAAGAGGACCTTCACCCCTCCACTTT. This codes for CASSYSTTRGPSPLHF.

The chain combines TRBV6-5 with TRBJ1-4; 7 bases are a match to TRBD1. CDR1 is MNHEY and CDR2 is SVGAGI in the germline V gene. The CDR3 totals 13 residues. Trimming took 5 bases from V and 8 from J; bases not matched to a gene: 5. CDR3 in amino acids: CASSTGVWEKLFF. CDR3 nucleotide sequence: TGTGCCAGCAGTACAGGGGTCTGGGAAAAACTGTTTTTT.

This chain links TRBV11-2 with TRBJ2-5; 12 nucleotides agree with TRBD2. With 2 bases clipped from V and 5 bases from J, the junction kept 6 bases outside the gene matches. This CDR3 has 16 amino acids. Per the germline V gene, CDR1 is SGHAT and CDR2 is FQNNGV. The CDR3 protein is CASSLPRTSGDETQYF. The CDR3 nucleotides read TGTGCCAGCAGCTTACCCCGGACTAGCGGGGACGAGACCCAGTACTTC.

This clone was detected once. The chain combines TRBV14 with TRBJ1-5, with no clear D. Germline V CDR1 and CDR2: SGHDN, FVKESK. V was cut by 3 bases and J by 1 base, with 4 bases left in between. The length of the CDR3 is 13 residues. This CDR3 reads CASSQWSNQPQHF. The CDR3 nucleotides are TGTGCCAGCAGCCAGTGGAGCAATCAGCCCCAGCATTTT.

The chain is built from TRBV4-3 and TRBJ2-6, with a weak D call TRBD2 (7 bases). Germline-derived CDR1 and CDR2 are LGHNA and YSLEER. This CDR3 spans 16 amino acids. Trimming cost V 0 bases and J 4 bases, with 10 bases left between them. The CDR3 region has the DNA TGCGCCAGCAGCCAAGATGGGGGGGCGGGGGCCAACGTCCTGACTTTC. This translates into CASSQDGGAGANVLTF.

The rearrangement joins TRBV4-3 to TRBJ2-7, with a weak D call TRBD2 (6 bases). This CDR3 contains 16 residues. Between the trimmed V and J ends, which lost 0 bases and 7 bases, there was a span of 19 bases. Germline V CDR1 and CDR2: LGHNA, YSLEER. Written as DNA, the CDR3 is TGCGCCAGCAGCCAAGATGGGACTGCCCATGGATTGGAGCAGTACTTC. Translation gives CASSQDGTAHGLEQYF.

This chain connects TRBV20-1 to TRBJ1-2, with TRBD1 as a possible D gene (6 bases). Trimming left V 3 bases short and J 7 bases short, with 18 bases between. CDR1 and CDR2 from the germline V gene are DFQATT and SNEGSKA (reference sequence). This CDR3 has 14 residues. CDR3: CSASSAGAMVGYTF. The DNA for the CDR3 is TGCAGTGCTAGTTCAGCGGGGGCAATGGTTGGCTACACCTTC.

The chain uses TRBV10-3 and TRBJ1-4, with a possible D match to TRBD1 (5 bases). The germline V gene encodes CDR1 ENHRY and CDR2 SYGVKD. V lost 5 bases to trimming and J lost 5 bases, with 12 bases between them. The CDR3 runs to 14 residues. The CDR3 DNA reads TGTGCCATCAGTCAACTTCCAGGGAATGAAAAACTGTTTTTT. It encodes CAISQLPGNEKLFF.

This clone came up once. The V gene is TRBV5-1, the J gene TRBJ2-5, with D possibly matching TRBD2 (5 bases). CDR3 length equals 14 residues. Trimming pared 1 base from V and 5 bases from J, leaving 12 bases between. CDR1 and CDR2 from the germline V gene are SGHRS and YFSETQ. The CDR3 bases are TGCGCCAGCAGCTTGCAACAGAGGGAGGAGACCCAGTACTTC. Its protein product is CASSLQQREETQYF.

The rearrangement links TRBV11-2 to TRBJ1-2; TRBD1 agrees at 12 bases. CDR1 is SGHAT, CDR2 FQNNGV, per germline. J was trimmed by 7 bases and V by 5 bases; bases with no gene match: 5. The CDR3 has 14 residues. This CDR3 reads CASSPGQGALGYTF. The CDR3 DNA is TGTGCCAGCAGCCCGGGACAGGGGGCGCTTGGCTACACCTTC.

This chain's CDR3 is CASSRDFTDTQYF. CDR3 bases: TGTGCCAGCAGCCGGGACTTCACAGATACGCAGTATTTT. The rearrangement joins TRBV7-2 to TRBJ2-3; a weak D match, TRBD2 (6 bases). The CDR3 sequence is 13 residues long. Germline V gene lookup returns CDR1 SGHTA and CDR2 FQGNSA. The germline V and J ends were trimmed by 5 bases and 2 bases, with 8 bases remaining between them. Variable domain in full (rest from reference TRBV7-2 and TRBJ2-3): GAGVSQSPSNKVTEKGKDVELRCDPISGHTALYWYRQSLGQGLEFLIYFQGNSAPDKSGLPSDRFSAERTGGSVSTLTIQRTQQEDSAVYLCASSRDFTDTQYFGPGTRLTVL.

The chain recombines TRBV7-9 with TRBJ2-1, with 9 bases fitting TRBD1. Germline V gene sequence: CDR1 SEHNR, CDR2 FQNEAQ (reference sequence). The V and J ends lost 1 base and 2 bases, in that order; junction bases with no gene match: 0. This CDR3 comprises 15 residues. The CDR3 sequence is CASSLGQGAYNEQFF. The CDR3 bases are TGTGCCAGCAGCTTAGGACAGGGGGCCTACAATGAGCAGTTCTTC.